Presented here are 6 T cell receptor beta chains from one specimen sequenced in a study of OX40 agonist ivuxolimab in advanced cancers. Method: immunoSEQ multiplex PCR; TCRdb's copy keeps in-frame clones and lacks some. The sample lists roughly 86,000 clones; 80% to 95% were seen once. Material: CD4+ or CD8+ T cells sorted from blood, obtained in a trial of the OX40 agonist ivuxolimab. Receptors originate from an adult with an advanced solid tumor such as melanoma, head and neck, liver or kidney cancer.

As concerns this clone: Mismatch with germline at one junction end may stem from a read error. The chain uses TRBV19 and TRBJ2-6; 7 positions agree with TRBD1. CDR1 and CDR2 (germline): LNHDA, SQIVND (reference sequence). This CDR3 region has 17 residues. The CDR3: CASRIGGSFSGANVLTF. CDR3 bases: TGTGCCAGTAGGATAGGGGGCTCGTTCTCTGGGGCCAACGTCCTGACTTTC.

The genes are TRBV9 and TRBJ1-1, with 9 bases matching TRBD1. Per the germline V gene, CDR1 is SGDLS and CDR2 is YYNGEE. The CDR3 is 16 amino acids. The J segment lost 0 bases and the V segment lost 2 bases, leaving 5 bases of the junction unmatched. The CDR3 protein is CASSVGQGWMNTEAFF. The CDR3, as DNA: TGTGCCAGCAGCGTGGGACAGGGATGGATGAACACTGAAGCTTTCTTT.

V gene TRBV7-2 combines with J gene TRBJ2-1, with 10 bases that match TRBD2. Germline V gene lookup returns CDR1 SGHTA and CDR2 FQGNSA. J lost 9 bases, V lost 6 bases, and 14 bases had no gene match. This CDR3 has 16 amino acids. Here the CDR3 DNA reads TGTGCCAGCAGGAAAGGGATGCTAGCGGGAGTTGGTGAGCAGTTCTTC. Translated, it gives CASRKGMLAGVGEQFF.

The chain joins TRBV28 to TRBJ1-2, with unresolved D. Germline-derived CDR1 and CDR2 are MDHEN and SYDVKM. Trimming shortened V by 5 bases and J by 2 bases, and 9 bases separated the two germline ends. This CDR3 has 13 residues. CDR3 loop: CASSRRVNYGYTF. In DNA form, the CDR3 reads TGTGCCAGCAGTAGAAGGGTGAACTATGGCTACACCTTC.

The V and J genes are TRBV27 and TRBJ2-3; D remains unclear. The V gene's germline CDR1 is MNHEY and CDR2 SMNVEV (reference sequence). Trimming cost V 3 bases and J 4 bases, with 11 bases left between them. This CDR3 has 14 amino acids. The CDR3 loop reads CASSFWRNSDTQYF. CDR3 bases: TGTGCCAGCAGTTTTTGGCGTAACTCAGATACGCAGTATTTT.

This chain uses TRBV4-1 with TRBJ2-5; D remains ambiguous. V lost 0 bases and J 4 bases, leaving 9 bases between the germline ends. The CDR3 spans 14 residues. Germline CDR1 is MGHRA and CDR2 is YSYEKL. The CDR3, as DNA: TGCGCCAGCAGCCAAGATCCCAGGAGAGAGACCCAGTACTTC. Encoded protein: CASSQDPRRETQYF.